This T cell receptor (beta chain) was sequenced for a study of cytomegalovirus exposure and HLA in healthy donors. The primer mix had 60 Vbeta and 13 Jbeta primers. The assay was immunoSEQ multiplex PCR, and TCRdb's table has in-frame clones only and misses some. The sample has 140,000 to 150,000 clones, roughly 82% seen once. Trimming took 5 bases from V and 8 from J; bases not matched to a gene: 5. This CDR3 is built from 13 residues. Germline V lookup: CDR1 MNHNS, CDR2 SASEGT. This receptor was obtained from a young man in good health and CMV-seronegative. This sequence joins TRBV6-1 and TRBJ1-4, with TRBD1 matching over 7 bases. Material for sequencing was PBMCs. CDR3 DNA: TGTGCCAGCAGTCCTTTACAGGGGGAAAAACTGTTTTTT. This translates into CASSPLQGEKLFF.